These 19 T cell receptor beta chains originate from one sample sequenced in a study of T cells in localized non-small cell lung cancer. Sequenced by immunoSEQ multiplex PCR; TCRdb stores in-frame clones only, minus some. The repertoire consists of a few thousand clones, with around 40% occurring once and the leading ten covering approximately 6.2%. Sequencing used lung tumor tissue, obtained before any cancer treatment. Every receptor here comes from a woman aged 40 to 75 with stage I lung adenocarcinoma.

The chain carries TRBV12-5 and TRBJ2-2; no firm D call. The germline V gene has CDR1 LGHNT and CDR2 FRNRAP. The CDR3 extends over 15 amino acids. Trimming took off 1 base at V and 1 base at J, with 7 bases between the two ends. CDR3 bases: TGTGCTAGTGGTTTGGGACACCTGAACACCGGGGAGCTGTTTTTT. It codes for CASGLGHLNTGELFF.

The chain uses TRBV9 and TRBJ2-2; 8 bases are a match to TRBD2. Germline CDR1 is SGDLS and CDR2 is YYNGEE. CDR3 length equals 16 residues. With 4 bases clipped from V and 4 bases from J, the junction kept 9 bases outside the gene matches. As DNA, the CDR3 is TGTGCCAGCAGCTACACCGGGACTAGGGTCACCGGGGAGCTGTTTTTT. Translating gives CASSYTGTRVTGELFF.

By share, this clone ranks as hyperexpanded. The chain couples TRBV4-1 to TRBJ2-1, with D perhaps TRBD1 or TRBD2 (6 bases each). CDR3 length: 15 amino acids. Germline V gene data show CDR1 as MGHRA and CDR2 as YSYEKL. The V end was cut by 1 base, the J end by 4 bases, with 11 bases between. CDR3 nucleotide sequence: TGCGCCAGCAGCCAAGCCGGGGGCGCGTACAATGAGCAGTTCTTC. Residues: CASSQAGGAYNEQFF.

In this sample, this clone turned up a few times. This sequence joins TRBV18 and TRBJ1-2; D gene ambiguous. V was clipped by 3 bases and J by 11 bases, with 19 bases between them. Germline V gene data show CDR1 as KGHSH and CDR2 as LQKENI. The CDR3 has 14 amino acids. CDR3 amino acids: CASSPRAQVEGYTF. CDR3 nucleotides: TGTGCCAGCTCACCCCGCGCCCAGGTCGAAGGGTACACCTTC.

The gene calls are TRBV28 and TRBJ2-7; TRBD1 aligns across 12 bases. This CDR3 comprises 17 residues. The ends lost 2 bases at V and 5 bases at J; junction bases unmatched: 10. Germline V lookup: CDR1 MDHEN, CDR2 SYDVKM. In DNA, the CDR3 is TGTGCCAGCAGTTTAGGACACGGGACAGGGGGCTACCACGAGCAGTACTTC. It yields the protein CASSLGHGTGGYHEQYF. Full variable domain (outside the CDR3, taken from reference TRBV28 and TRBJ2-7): DVKVTQSSRYLVKRTGEKVFLECVQDMDHENMFWYRQDPGLGLRLIYFSYDVKMKEKGDIPEGYSVSREKKERFSLILESASTNQTSMYLCASSLGHGTGGYHEQYFGPGTRLTVT.

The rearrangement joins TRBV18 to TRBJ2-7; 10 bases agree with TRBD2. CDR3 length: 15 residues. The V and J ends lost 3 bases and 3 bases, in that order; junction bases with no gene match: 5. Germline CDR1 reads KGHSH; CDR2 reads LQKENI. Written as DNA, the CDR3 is TGTGCCAGCTCACCTGCTAGCGGGAGAAGCTACGAGCAGTACTTC. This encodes CASSPASGRSYEQYF.

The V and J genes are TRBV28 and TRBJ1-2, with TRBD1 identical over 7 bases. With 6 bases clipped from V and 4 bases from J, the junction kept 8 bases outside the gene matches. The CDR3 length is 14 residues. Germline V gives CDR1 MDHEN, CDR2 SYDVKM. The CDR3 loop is CASSPGGGSYGYTF. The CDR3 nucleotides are TGTGCCAGCAGCCCTGGAGGGGGCTCCTATGGCTACACCTTC.

CDR3 in DNA: TGTGCCTGGAGTGATCTCGTAAGGGGTAGCTATGGCTACACCTTC. The encoded protein is CAWSDLVRGSYGYTF. J is TRBJ1-2 and V is TRBV30; D is possibly TRBD1 (5 bases). Looked up from germline, CDR1 is GTSNPN and CDR2 is SVGIG (reference sequence). Trimming stripped 1 base from V and 4 bases from J, with 16 bases between. This CDR3 region has 15 residues.

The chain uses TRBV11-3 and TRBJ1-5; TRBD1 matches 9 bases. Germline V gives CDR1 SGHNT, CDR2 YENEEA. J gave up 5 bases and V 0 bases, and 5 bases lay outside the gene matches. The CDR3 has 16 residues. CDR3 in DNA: TGTGCCAGCAGCTTAGATACAGGGGGCGAGTATCAGCCCCAGCATTTT. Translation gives CASSLDTGGEYQPQHF. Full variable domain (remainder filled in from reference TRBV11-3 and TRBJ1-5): EAGVVQSPRYKIIEKKQPVAFWCNPISGHNTLYWYLQNLGQGPELLIRYENEEAVDDSQLPKDRFSAERLKGVDSTLKIQPAELGDSAVYLCASSLDTGGEYQPQHFGDGTRLSIL.

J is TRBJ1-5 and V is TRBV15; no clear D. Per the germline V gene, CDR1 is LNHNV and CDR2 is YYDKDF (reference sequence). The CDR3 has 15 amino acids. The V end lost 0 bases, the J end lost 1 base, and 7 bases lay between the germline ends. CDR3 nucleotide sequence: TGTGCCACCAGCAGAGATGGAATGAGCAATCAGCCCCAGCATTTT. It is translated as CATSRDGMSNQPQHF.

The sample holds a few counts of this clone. CDR3 loop: CASSGGGYGYTF. The CDR3 DNA reads as TGTGCCAGCAGTGGGGGGGGCTATGGCTACACCTTC. The rearrangement links TRBV28 to TRBJ1-2, with a weak D call TRBD1 (5 bases). V was pared by 5 bases and J by 4 bases, with 8 bases between. CDR3 length: 12 residues. Germline V gene sequence: CDR1 MDHEN, CDR2 SYDVKM.

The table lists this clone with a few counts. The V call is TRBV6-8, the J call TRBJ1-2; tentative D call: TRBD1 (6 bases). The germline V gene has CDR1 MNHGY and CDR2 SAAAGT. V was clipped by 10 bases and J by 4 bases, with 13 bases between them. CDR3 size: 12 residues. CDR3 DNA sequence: TGTGCCATCCTTACAGGGTCCTATGGCTACACCTTC. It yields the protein CAILTGSYGYTF.

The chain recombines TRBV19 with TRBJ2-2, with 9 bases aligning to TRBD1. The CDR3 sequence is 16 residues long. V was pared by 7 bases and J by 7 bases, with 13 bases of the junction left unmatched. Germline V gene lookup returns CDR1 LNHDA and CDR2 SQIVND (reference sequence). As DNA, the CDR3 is TGTGCCAGTAACCCGAAGGGGGGACAGGGCGTCGGGGAGCTGTTTTTT. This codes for CASNPKGGQGVGELFF.

The CDR3 bases are TGTGCCAGCAGTTACCTAGGGACGGCGCCCGTCCTGACTTTC. It specifies CASSYLGTAPVLTF. The rearrangement joins TRBV6-8 to TRBJ2-6; D might be TRBD1 or TRBD2, each matching 5 bases. CDR3 length: 14 residues. Germline V gives CDR1 MNHGY, CDR2 SAAAGT. V was trimmed by 2 bases and J by 12 bases, leaving 14 bases between them.

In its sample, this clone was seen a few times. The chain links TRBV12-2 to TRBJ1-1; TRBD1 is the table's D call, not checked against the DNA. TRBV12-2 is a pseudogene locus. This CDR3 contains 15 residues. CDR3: CATQETGRMNTEAFF. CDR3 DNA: TGTGCCACACAAGAGACAGGGCGGATGAACACTGAAGCTTTCTTT.

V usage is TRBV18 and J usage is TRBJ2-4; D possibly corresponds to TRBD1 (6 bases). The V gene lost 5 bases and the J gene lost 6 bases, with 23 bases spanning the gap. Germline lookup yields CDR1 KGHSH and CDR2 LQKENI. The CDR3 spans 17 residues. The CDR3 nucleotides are TGTGCCAGCTCAGCACAGGGCCCCAATAACCCCCTAAACATTCAGTACTTC. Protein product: CASSAQGPNNPLNIQYF. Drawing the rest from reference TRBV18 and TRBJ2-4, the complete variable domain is NAGVMQNPRHLVRRRGQEARLRCSPMKGHSHVYWYRQLPEEGLKFMVYLQKENIIDESGMPKERFSAEFPKEGPSILRIQQVVRGDSAAYFCASSAQGPNNPLNIQYFGAGTRLSVL.

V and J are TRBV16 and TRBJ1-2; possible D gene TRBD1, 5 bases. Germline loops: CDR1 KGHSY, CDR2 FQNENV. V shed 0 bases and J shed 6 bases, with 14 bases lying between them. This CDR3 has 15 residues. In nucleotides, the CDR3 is TGTGCCAGCAGCCAATCCGTGAAGGGGATCGATGGCTACACCTTC. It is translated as CASSQSVKGIDGYTF.

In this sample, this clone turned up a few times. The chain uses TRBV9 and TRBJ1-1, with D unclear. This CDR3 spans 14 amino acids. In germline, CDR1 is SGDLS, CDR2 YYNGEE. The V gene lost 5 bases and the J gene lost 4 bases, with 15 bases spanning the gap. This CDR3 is CASSVWAAGTEAFF. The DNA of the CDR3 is TGTGCCAGCAGTGTTTGGGCCGCGGGCACTGAAGCTTTCTTT.

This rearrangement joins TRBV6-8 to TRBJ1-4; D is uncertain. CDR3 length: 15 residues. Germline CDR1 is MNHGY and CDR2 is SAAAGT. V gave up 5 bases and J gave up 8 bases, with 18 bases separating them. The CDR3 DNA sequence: TGTGCCAGCAGTCACCGCCGTGACACCTTCGAAAAACTGTTTTTT. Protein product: CASSHRRDTFEKLFF.